This T cell receptor (beta chain) originates from a study of blood T cell repertoires in COVID-19. This clone was seen just once. Looked up from germline, CDR1 is SQVTM and CDR2 is ANQGSEA. The CDR3 totals 17 residues. V shed 0 bases and J 4 bases; nucleotides not matched to a gene: 10. Per the authors' pipeline: The assay estimated nucleated cells by amplifying reference gene primers. Using immunoSEQ multiplex PCR, the repertoire was profiled, and TCRdb retains in-frame clones only, with some absent. V and J calls and clone size are copied from that table; D and trimming were computed from the DNA. The table lists fewer than 400,000 clones, 75% to 90% of them singletons.

The rearrangement links TRBV29-1 to TRBJ2-5; 11 bases line up with TRBD2. Sample: PBMCs or T cells enriched from blood (not recorded which). The sequence was collected from a man under 40 who had recovered from COVID-19. In DNA form, the CDR3 reads TGCAGCGTTGAAGATATTCGCCTAGCGGGGGGTATAGAGACCCAGTACTTC. Translation gives CSVEDIRLAGGIETQYF.